The 28 T cell receptor beta chains presented below share a single source sample, sequenced in a study of vaccination and CD4 T cells after COVID-19. TCRdb redid the calling of the PCR reads with MiXCR, one entry per CDR3 protein. The repertoire includes 30,000 or so distinct CDR3 sequences, 49% of them detected once, and 5.5% to 7% sits in the top ten. Time point defined: late sampling 161 to 241 days after vaccination in a few convalescent patients. The sequences come from CD4+ T cells from blood, collected about 7 months after SARS-CoV-2 vaccination. Receptor source: a human donor who had recovered from COVID-19.

This clonotype was observed a handful of times. This chain joins TRBV6-5 and TRBJ2-5, with 9 bases aligning to TRBD2. Germline CDR1 reads MNHEY; CDR2 reads SVGAGI. The CDR3 contains 16 residues. V lost 1 base to trimming and J lost 7 bases; unmatched junction nucleotides: 10. CDR3 region: CASSYLSGGTPWTQYF. DNA of the CDR3: TGTGCCAGCAGTTACTTAAGCGGGGGGACTCCTTGGACCCAGTACTTC.

The chain employs TRBV2 and TRBJ2-7; a possible D gene is TRBD1 (6 bases). Germline loops: CDR1 SNHLY, CDR2 FYNNEI. V lost 5 bases, J lost 2 bases, and 13 bases lay in between. The length of the CDR3 is 14 residues. CDR3: CASSIGTIPYEQYF. For the CDR3, the DNA is TGTGCCAGCAGTATTGGGACAATCCCCTACGAGCAGTACTTC.

This clonotype has more than one count but fewer than ten. V is TRBV7-9 and J is TRBJ2-5; no definite D call. Germline CDR1 reads SEHNR; CDR2 reads FQNEAQ (reference sequence). V was clipped by 8 bases and J by 4 bases, with 8 bases between them. This CDR3 is 11 amino acids long. In DNA form, the CDR3 reads TGTGCCAGCCTCGTGGGAGAGACCCAGTACTTC. This translates into CASLVGETQYF.

Here the CDR3 reads CASSQATSGKDTQYF. The CDR3 nucleotides read TGTGCCAGCTCCCAAGCCACTAGCGGGAAGGATACGCAGTATTTT. The chain has TRBV6-1 and TRBJ2-3; TRBD2 matches 10 bases. J was trimmed by 6 bases and V by 8 bases; bases with no gene match: 11. This CDR3 comprises 15 residues. CDR1 and CDR2 (germline): MNHNS, SASEGT.

Details on this clonotype: A read error may be the cause here, since a much bigger clone is one base away. The chain combines TRBV7-9 with TRBJ2-3; D remains ambiguous. Trimming took off 4 bases at V and 3 bases at J, with 2 bases between the two ends. CDR1 is SEHNR and CDR2 is FQNEAQ in the germline V gene (reference sequence). This CDR3 comprises 11 residues. The CDR3 sequence: CASSSTDTQYF. Here the CDR3 DNA reads TGTGCCAGCAGCTCAACAGATACGCAGTATTTT.

This chain connects TRBV6-9 to TRBJ2-2, with D perhaps being TRBD1 or TRBD2 (6 bases each). V lost 2 bases and J lost 6, with 13 bases in between. Germline values: CDR1 MNHGY, CDR2 SVAAGI. This CDR3 comprises 15 residues. CDR3: CASSYDNGGPGELFF. CDR3 in DNA: TGTGCCAGCAGTTATGACAATGGGGGGCCCGGGGAGCTGTTTTTT.

V is TRBV7-8 and J is TRBJ2-5; 9 bases line up with TRBD2. V dropped 5 bases and J dropped 1; count of bases not matched to a gene: 26. This CDR3 region has 22 residues. Germline CDR1 SGHVS, CDR2 FQNEAQ. The CDR3 nucleotides are TGTGCCAGCAGCCCCTGGAGAGGGGGACCCTCCATTAGCGGGAGAGTCCAAGAGACCCAGTACTTC. As protein: CASSPWRGGPSISGRVQETQYF.

The chain recombines TRBV6-1 with TRBJ2-3; TRBD2 agrees at 7 bases. The germline V gene has CDR1 MNHNS and CDR2 SASEGT. Trimming at V came to 6 bases and at J to 2 bases, leaving 8 bases not matched to a gene. This CDR3 is built from 15 residues. The CDR3 reads CASSRSAGDTDTQYF. In DNA form, the CDR3 reads TGTGCCAGCAGCCGCTCTGCGGGAGACACAGATACGCAGTATTTT.

The genes are TRBV6-1 and TRBJ1-6; possible D gene TRBD1, 5 bases. The CDR3 is made up of 14 amino acids. The V end was cut by 7 bases, the J end by 5 bases, with 12 bases between. CDR1 MNHNS and CDR2 SASEGT come from the germline V gene. The chain's CDR3 is CASTHRGDNSPLHF. In DNA form, the CDR3 reads TGTGCCAGCACCCACCGGGGGGATAATTCACCCCTCCACTTT.

This clonotype has a handful of counts. The chain has TRBV19 and TRBJ1-5, with 9 nucleotides matching TRBD1. In germline, CDR1 is LNHDA, CDR2 SQIVND (reference sequence). This CDR3 spans 13 amino acids. After removal of 4 bases from V and 7 bases from J, the junction contained 2 bases not matched to a gene. This CDR3 is CASSRDRVQPQHF. The CDR3 region has the DNA TGTGCCAGTAGTAGGGACAGGGTCCAGCCCCAGCATTTT.

J is TRBJ2-1 and V is TRBV15, with D unclear. The V gene's germline CDR1 is LNHNV and CDR2 YYDKDF (reference sequence). This CDR3 has 13 amino acids. Trimming took 3 bases from V and 3 from J, leaving 6 bases between them. The CDR3 DNA is TGTGCCACCAGCAGGGGGTTCTACAATGAGCAGTTCTTC. It is translated as CATSRGFYNEQFF.

The chain employs TRBV10-1 and TRBJ2-3; D is unclear. With 2 bases removed from V and 2 bases from J, the gap between germline ends came to 20 bases. The CDR3 totals 18 residues. CDR1 is WNHNN, CDR2 SYGVQD, per germline (reference sequence). CDR3 loop: CASSENRFGYLNTDTQYF. Written as DNA, the CDR3 is TGCGCCAGCAGTGAGAATAGGTTTGGCTACCTTAACACAGATACGCAGTATTTT.

This clonotype was counted a few times. V and J are TRBV7-9 and TRBJ2-3, with 8 bases fitting TRBD2. The CDR3 consists of 15 residues. Germline values: CDR1 SEHNR, CDR2 FQNEAQ (reference sequence). After removal of 6 bases from V and 2 bases from J, the junction contained 7 bases not matched to a gene. The CDR3 here is CASRRGLENTDTQYF. Written as DNA, the CDR3 is TGTGCCAGCAGACGGGGACTAGAGAACACAGATACGCAGTATTTT.

V gene TRBV28 combines with J gene TRBJ2-7; D is ambiguous. Trimming took 10 bases from V and 0 from J, leaving 16 bases between them. Germline assignment: CDR1 MDHEN and CDR2 SYDVKM. This CDR3 spans 14 amino acids. The CDR3 protein is CATLGPVSSYEQYF. The DNA for the CDR3 is TGTGCCACCCTTGGGCCGGTTAGCTCCTACGAGCAGTACTTC.

This clonotype was counted only a few times. The V and J genes are TRBV7-3 and TRBJ2-1, with D maybe TRBD2 (5 bases). This CDR3 comprises 15 residues. Trimming cost V 2 bases and J 0 bases, with 8 bases left between them. Germline V CDR1 and CDR2: SGHTA, FQGTGA. CDR3 coding DNA: TGTGCCAGCAGCTTAGGCAGCGGCTCCTACAATGAGCAGTTCTTC. Protein product: CASSLGSGSYNEQFF.

The rearrangement uses TRBV7-3 and TRBJ2-7, with D tentatively TRBD2 (6 bases). In germline, CDR1 is SGHTA, CDR2 FQGTGA. The CDR3 sequence is 12 residues long. V lost 5 bases and J 9 bases, leaving 14 bases between the germline ends. The CDR3 here is CASSPAGGTQYF. CDR3 DNA sequence: TGTGCCAGCAGCCCAGCGGGTGGCACGCAGTACTTC.

This chain connects TRBV20-1 to TRBJ1-5; 7 bases are a match to TRBD1. Trimming at V came to 1 base and at J to 0 bases, leaving 18 bases not matched to a gene. This CDR3 region has 20 residues. Germline CDR1 is DFQATT and CDR2 is SNEGSKA (reference sequence). CDR3 sequence reads: CSARGGRRGRGSSSNQPQHF. CDR3 DNA sequence: TGCAGTGCTAGAGGTGGACGGAGGGGGCGAGGATCGAGTAGCAATCAGCCCCAGCATTTT.

J is TRBJ2-2 and V is TRBV6-1; 11 bases are shared with TRBD2. In germline, CDR1 is MNHNS, CDR2 SASEGT. The V segment lost 9 bases and the J segment 1 base; nucleotides outside the gene matches: 4. CDR3 length equals 15 residues. The CDR3 reads CASSLAGGNTGELFF. The CDR3 nucleotides read TGTGCCAGTTCTCTAGCGGGAGGGAACACCGGGGAGCTGTTTTTT.

The chain links TRBV21-1 to TRBJ2-2. TRBV21-1 is a pseudogene segment. There are 14 residues in the CDR3. CDR3 sequence reads: CASTQRSRAGELFF. The CDR3 DNA sequence: TGTGCCAGCACCCAACGGTCGCGTGCCGGGGAGCTGTTTTTT.

The chain has TRBV2 and TRBJ2-5, with TRBD1 as a possible D gene (5 bases). The V gene lost 4 bases and the J gene lost 0 bases, with 12 bases spanning the gap. Germline-derived CDR1 and CDR2 are SNHLY and FYNNEI. There are 15 residues in the CDR3. Here the CDR3 reads CASSVRQGHQETQYF. The CDR3, as DNA: TGTGCCAGCAGTGTCCGGCAGGGCCACCAAGAGACCCAGTACTTC.

The chain links TRBV7-6 to TRBJ2-7; 12 positions agree with TRBD2. V was pared by 0 bases and J by 0 bases, with 0 bases of the junction left unmatched. Per the germline V gene, CDR1 is SGHVS and CDR2 is FNYEAQ. This CDR3 region has 16 residues. This CDR3 reads CASSLAGLAGSYEQYF. The CDR3 bases are TGTGCCAGCAGCTTAGCGGGACTAGCGGGCTCCTACGAGCAGTACTTC.

V is TRBV10-2 and J is TRBJ1-1; D may be TRBD1 (5 bases). The CDR3 covers 11 residues. Germline V gene data show CDR1 as WSHSY and CDR2 as SAAADI. The V gene lost 7 bases and the J gene lost 5 bases, with 8 bases spanning the gap. The CDR3 loop is CASIGGTEAFF. The CDR3 DNA reads TGCGCCAGCATTGGGGGAACTGAAGCTTTCTTT.

V gene TRBV7-9 combines with J gene TRBJ1-1; D is perhaps TRBD1 (5 bases). Germline CDR1 reads SEHNR; CDR2 reads FQNEAQ (reference sequence). The CDR3 has 15 amino acids. Deletions cut 4 bases from V and 2 bases from J, with 14 bases between. The CDR3 spells CASSYGRGGNTEAFF. As DNA, the CDR3 is TGTGCCAGCAGCTATGGAAGGGGAGGAAACACTGAAGCTTTCTTT.

The CDR3 reads CASRPRLGTPLGYTF. As DNA, the CDR3 is TGTGCCAGCAGACCCAGGCTCGGGACACCGCTCGGCTACACCTTC. This sequence joins TRBV25-1 and TRBJ1-2; tentatively, D is TRBD1 (6 bases). The V end lost 6 bases, the J end lost 8 bases, and 22 bases lay between the germline ends. The V gene's germline CDR1 is MGHDK and CDR2 SYGVNS. The CDR3 runs to 15 residues.

The gene calls are TRBV20-1 and TRBJ2-7; 12 positions agree with TRBD2. This CDR3 region has 14 residues. J gave up 4 bases and V 5 bases, and 6 bases lay outside the gene matches. Germline V gene lookup returns CDR1 DFQATT and CDR2 SNEGSKA (reference sequence). CDR3 nucleotide sequence: TGCAGTGCTGATCGGACTAGCGGGGTATACGAGCAGTACTTC. Translating gives CSADRTSGVYEQYF.

The chain has TRBV7-9 and TRBJ1-4, with D possibly matching TRBD1 (5 bases). The CDR3 length is 17 residues. Per the germline V gene, CDR1 is SEHNR and CDR2 is FQNEAQ (reference sequence). Trimming took off 0 bases at V and 8 bases at J, with 19 bases between the two ends. CDR3 loop: CASSLARGSSEREKLFF. The CDR3 DNA reads as TGTGCCAGCAGCTTAGCGCGGGGGAGCAGCGAGCGGGAAAAACTGTTTTTT.

The genes are TRBV6-1 and TRBJ1-4, with 12 bases aligning to TRBD1. CDR3 length equals 16 residues. CDR1 and CDR2 from the germline V gene are MNHNS and SASEGT. The J segment lost 8 bases and the V segment lost 0 bases, leaving 4 bases of the junction unmatched. The CDR3 loop reads CASSEARGTGGEKLFF. CDR3 bases: TGTGCCAGCAGTGAAGCGCGGGGGACAGGGGGCGAAAAACTGTTTTTT.

The genes are TRBV6-5 and TRBJ1-5, with D unresolved. V lost 0 bases and J 3 bases, leaving 3 bases between the germline ends. CDR1 and CDR2 (germline): MNHEY, SVGAGI. This CDR3 is 13 amino acids long. CDR3 region: CASSYSHNQPQHF. The CDR3 nucleotides are TGTGCCAGCAGTTACTCGCACAATCAGCCCCAGCATTTT.